This passage covers 8 T cell receptor beta chains from one sample sequenced in a study of tumor-infiltrating lymphocytes in primary liver carcinoma. From 450 to 550 ng total RNA, TCR beta cDNA was generated with a primer in the constant region. Sequencing libraries for TCR beta derived from three nested multiplex PCR rounds that used slightly modified ARM-PCR. Each of the first two PCR rounds ran about 9 cycles with TRBV1-TRBV30 forward and C-beta reverse primers. TCRdb reanalysed the multiplex PCR reads using MiXCR and keeps one entry per CDR3 protein. The sample includes 320,000 or so distinct CDR3 sequences, about 62% of them seen just once. RNA isolated from unsorted whole blood supplied the blood RNA, with germline DNA also extracted. Sequencing was performed on peripheral blood. These receptors all stem from a man aged 35 to 55 with primary liver carcinoma and hepatitis B virus infection.

The V gene is TRBV30, the J gene TRBJ1-5; tentative D call: TRBD1 (5 bases). The germline gives CDR1 GTSNPN, CDR2 SVGIG (reference sequence). V lost 1 base, J lost 2 bases, and 6 bases lay in between. This CDR3 has 13 amino acids. DNA of the CDR3: TGTGCCTGGAGTGGGGGGGGCAATCAGCCCCAGCATTTT. It codes for CAWSGGGNQPQHF.

Points on this clonotype: A read error may account for a junction end that differs from germline. The rearrangement uses TRBV5-1 and TRBJ1-1, with D tentatively TRBD1 (5 bases). CDR1 and CDR2 from the germline V gene are SGHRS and YFSETQ. The CDR3 loop spans 15 amino acids. CDR3 protein: CASSYSRGDGPEAYF. The CDR3 bases are TGCGCCAGCAGCTACTCTCGGGGGGACGGACCTGAAGCTTACTTT.

About this clonotype itself: A read error is possible here, since a much larger clone lies one base away. V and J are TRBV28 and TRBJ1-6; the D gene is possibly TRBD1 (6 bases). This CDR3 is built from 15 residues. Germline V CDR1 and CDR2: MDHEN, SYDVKM. The CDR3 DNA reads TGTGACAGCAGTCCTACCACAGGGTGGTATTCACCCCTCCACTTT. It codes for CDSSPTTGWYSPLHF.

Details on this clonotype: A read error may account for a junction end that differs from germline. The chain recombines TRBV7-9 with TRBJ2-2; 7 nucleotides agree with TRBD2. CDR3 length equals 16 residues. Looked up from germline, CDR1 is SEHNR and CDR2 is FQNEAQ (reference sequence). DNA of the CDR3: TGTGCCAACAGCTTAACGGGGGGACTACCAACCGGGGAGCTGTTCTTT. This gives the protein CANSLTGGLPTGELFF.

This clonotype was detected a few times. The chain links TRBV6-1 to TRBJ2-1; 12 bases line up with TRBD2. Germline V lookup: CDR1 MNHNS, CDR2 SASEGT. CDR3 length: 14 residues. V shed 8 bases and J 8 bases; nucleotides not matched to a gene: 7. The CDR3 is CASRRLAGADEQFF. The CDR3 coding sequence is TGTGCCAGCCGGCGACTAGCGGGAGCTGATGAGCAGTTCTTC.

Concerning this clonotype itself: Lacking the conserved final phenylalanine or tryptophan, this CDR3 likely reflects a read error. The chain recombines TRBV29-1 with TRBJ2-7, with D possibly being TRBD1 (6 bases). This CDR3 is built from 12 residues. Germline-derived CDR1 and CDR2 are SQVTM and ANQGSEA. V lost 6 bases and J lost 3, with 12 bases in between. CDR3 nucleotide sequence: TGCAGCGTGGTGCCAGGGGTCTACGAGCAGTACCTC. Protein sequence: CSVVPGVYEQYL.

This chain connects TRBV7-9 to TRBJ1-2; tentative D call: TRBD1 (5 bases). The CDR3 runs 14 residues. Germline V CDR1 and CDR2: SEHNR, FQNEAQ (reference sequence). V shed 4 bases and J shed 8 bases, with 17 bases lying between them. The DNA for the CDR3 is TGTGCCAGCAGCTACCTCGTAGGGGCGCGGGGCTACACCTTC. This gives the protein CASSYLVGARGYTF.

A remark on this clonotype: A much larger clone is a single base away; this may be a read error. The gene calls are TRBV4-1 and TRBJ2-5, with 11 bases that match TRBD2. Germline values: CDR1 MGHRA, CDR2 YSYEKL. CDR3 length equals 19 residues. Trimming took 0 bases from V and 0 from J; bases not matched to a gene: 9. CDR3 in amino acids: CASSQDPGLADADQETQYF. Written as DNA, the CDR3 is TGCGCCAGCAGCCAAGACCCGGGACTAGCGGATGCCGACCAAGAGACCCAGTACTTC.